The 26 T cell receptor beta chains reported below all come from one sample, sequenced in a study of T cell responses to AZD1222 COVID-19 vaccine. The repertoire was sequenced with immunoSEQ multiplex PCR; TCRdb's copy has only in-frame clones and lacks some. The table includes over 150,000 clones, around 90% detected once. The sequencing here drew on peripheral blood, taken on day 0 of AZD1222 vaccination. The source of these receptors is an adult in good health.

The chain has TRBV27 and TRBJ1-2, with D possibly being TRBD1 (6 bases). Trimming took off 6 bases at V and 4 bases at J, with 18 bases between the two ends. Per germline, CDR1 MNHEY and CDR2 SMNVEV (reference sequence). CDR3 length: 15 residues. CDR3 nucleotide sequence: TGTGCCAGCAGGCCCGGGACAAACTATTTCTATGGCTACACCTTC. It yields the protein CASRPGTNYFYGYTF.

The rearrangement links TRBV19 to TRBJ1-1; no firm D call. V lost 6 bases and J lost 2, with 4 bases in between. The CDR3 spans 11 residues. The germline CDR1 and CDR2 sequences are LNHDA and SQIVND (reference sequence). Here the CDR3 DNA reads TGTGCCAGTAGGAGAAACACTGAAGCTTTCTTT. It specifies CASRRNTEAFF. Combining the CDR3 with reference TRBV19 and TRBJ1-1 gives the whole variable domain DGGITQSPKYLFRKEGQNVTLSCEQNLNHDAMYWYRQDPGQGLRLIYYSQIVNDFQKGDIAEGYSVSREKKESFPLTVTSAQKNPTAFYLCASRRNTEAFFGQGTRLTVV.

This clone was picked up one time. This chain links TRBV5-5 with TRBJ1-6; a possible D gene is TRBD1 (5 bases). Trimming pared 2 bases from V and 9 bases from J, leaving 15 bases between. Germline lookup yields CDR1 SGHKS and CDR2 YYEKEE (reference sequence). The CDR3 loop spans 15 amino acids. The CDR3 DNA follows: TGTGCCAGCAGCTTACGGGGCCAACTGGTTTCACCCCTCCACTTT. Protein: CASSLRGQLVSPLHF. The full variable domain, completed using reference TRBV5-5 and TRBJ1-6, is DAGVTQSPTHLIKTRGQQVTLRCSPISGHKSVSWYQQVLGQGPQFIFQYYEKEERGRGNFPDRFSARQFPNYSSELNVNALLLGDSALYLCASSLRGQLVSPLHFGNGTRLTVT.

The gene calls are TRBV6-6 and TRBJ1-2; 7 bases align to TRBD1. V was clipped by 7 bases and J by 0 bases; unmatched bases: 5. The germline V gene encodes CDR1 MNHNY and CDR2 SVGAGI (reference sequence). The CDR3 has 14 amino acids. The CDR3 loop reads CASTRGQTNYGYTF. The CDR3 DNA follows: TGTGCCAGCACCCGGGGACAGACTAACTATGGCTACACCTTC.

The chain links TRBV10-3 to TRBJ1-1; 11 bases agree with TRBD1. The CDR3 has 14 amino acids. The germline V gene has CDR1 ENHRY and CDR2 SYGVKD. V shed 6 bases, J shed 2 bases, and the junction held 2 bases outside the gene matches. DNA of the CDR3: TGTGCCATCAGGAGGACAGGGGGCAACACTGAAGCTTTCTTT. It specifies CAIRRTGGNTEAFF.

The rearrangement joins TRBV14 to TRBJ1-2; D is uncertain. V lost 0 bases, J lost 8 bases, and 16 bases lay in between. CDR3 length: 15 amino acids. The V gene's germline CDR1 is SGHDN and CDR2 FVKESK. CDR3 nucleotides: TGTGCCAGCAGCCAAGATTGGGCGGGAACTCGGGGCTACACCTTC. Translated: CASSQDWAGTRGYTF. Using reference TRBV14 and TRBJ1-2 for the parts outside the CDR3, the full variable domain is EAGVTQFPSHSVIEKGQTVTLRCDPISGHDNLYWYRRVMGKEIKFLLHFVKESKQDESGMPNNRFLAERTGGTYSTLKVQPAELEDSGVYFCASSQDWAGTRGYTFGSGTRLTVV.

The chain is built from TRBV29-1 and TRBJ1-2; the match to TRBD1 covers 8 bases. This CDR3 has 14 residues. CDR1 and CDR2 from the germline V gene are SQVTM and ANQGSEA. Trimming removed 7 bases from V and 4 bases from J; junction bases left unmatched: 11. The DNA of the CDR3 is TGCAGCGCGATGTGGACAGGGTCCCCCTATGGCTACACCTTC. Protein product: CSAMWTGSPYGYTF. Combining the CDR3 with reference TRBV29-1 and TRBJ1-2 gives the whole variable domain SAVISQKPSRDICQRGTSLTIQCQVDSQVTMMFWYRQQPGQSLTLIATANQGSEATYESGFVIDKFPISRPNLTFSTLTVSNMSPEDSSIYLCSAMWTGSPYGYTFGSGTRLTVV.

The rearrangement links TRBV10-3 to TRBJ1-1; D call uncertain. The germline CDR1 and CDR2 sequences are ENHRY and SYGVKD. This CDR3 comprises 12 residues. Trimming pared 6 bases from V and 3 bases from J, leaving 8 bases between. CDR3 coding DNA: TGTGCCATCAGGCAAGGGTACACTGAAGCTTTCTTT. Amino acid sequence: CAIRQGYTEAFF.

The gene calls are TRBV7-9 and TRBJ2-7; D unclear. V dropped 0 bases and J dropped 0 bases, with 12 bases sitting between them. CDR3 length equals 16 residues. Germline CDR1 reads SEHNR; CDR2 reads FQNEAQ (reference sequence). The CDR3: CASSLAGHDFSYEQYF. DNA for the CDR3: TGTGCCAGCAGCTTAGCGGGCCATGACTTCTCCTACGAGCAGTACTTC.

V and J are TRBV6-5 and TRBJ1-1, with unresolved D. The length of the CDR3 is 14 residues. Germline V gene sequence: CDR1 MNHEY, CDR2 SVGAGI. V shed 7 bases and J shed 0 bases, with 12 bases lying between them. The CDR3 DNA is TGTGCCAGCACCCCTGGACGGGTGAACACTGAAGCTTTCTTT. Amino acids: CASTPGRVNTEAFF.

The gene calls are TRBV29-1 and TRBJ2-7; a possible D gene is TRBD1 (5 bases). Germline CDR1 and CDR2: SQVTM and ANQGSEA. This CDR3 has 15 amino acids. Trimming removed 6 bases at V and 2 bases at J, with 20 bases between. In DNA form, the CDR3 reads TGCAGCGTCGCACTGACAGTTTTCCCAACCTACGAGCAGTACTTC. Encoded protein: CSVALTVFPTYEQYF.

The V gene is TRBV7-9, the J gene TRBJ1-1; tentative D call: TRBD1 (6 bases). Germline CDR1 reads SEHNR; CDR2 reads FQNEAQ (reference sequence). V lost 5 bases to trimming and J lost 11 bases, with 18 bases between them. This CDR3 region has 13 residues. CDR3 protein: CASSPGGGHEAFF. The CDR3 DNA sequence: TGTGCCAGCAGCCCGGGTGGGGGGCACGAGGCTTTCTTT.

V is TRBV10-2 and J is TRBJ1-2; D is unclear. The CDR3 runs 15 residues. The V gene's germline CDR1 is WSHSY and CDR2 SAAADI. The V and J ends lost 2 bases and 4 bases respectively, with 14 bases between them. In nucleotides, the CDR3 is TGCGCCAGCAGTGAGACGAACACGGTGGCCTATGGCTACACCTTC. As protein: CASSETNTVAYGYTF.

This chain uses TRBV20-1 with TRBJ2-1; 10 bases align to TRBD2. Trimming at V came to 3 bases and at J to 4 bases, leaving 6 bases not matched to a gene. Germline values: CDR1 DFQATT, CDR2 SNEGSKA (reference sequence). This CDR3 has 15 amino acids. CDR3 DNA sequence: TGCAGTGCTAGTCCCCTAGCGGGAGCTTACAATGAGCAGTTCTTC. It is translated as CSASPLAGAYNEQFF.

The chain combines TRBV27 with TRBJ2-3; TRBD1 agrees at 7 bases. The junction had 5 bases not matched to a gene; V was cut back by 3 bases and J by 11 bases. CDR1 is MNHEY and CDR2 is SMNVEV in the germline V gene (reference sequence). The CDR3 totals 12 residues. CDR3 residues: CASSFLQGQQYF. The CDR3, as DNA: TGTGCCAGCAGTTTCCTACAGGGGCAGCAGTATTTT.

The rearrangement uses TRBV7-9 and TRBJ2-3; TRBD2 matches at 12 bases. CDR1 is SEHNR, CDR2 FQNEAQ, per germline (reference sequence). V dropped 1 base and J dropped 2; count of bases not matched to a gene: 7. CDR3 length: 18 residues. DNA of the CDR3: TGTGCCAGCAGCTTAGGGTCGGGACTAGCGGGCCCCACAGATACGCAGTATTTT. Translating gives CASSLGSGLAGPTDTQYF.

CDR3 region: CASSPPYGEAFF. The CDR3, as DNA: TGTGCCAGCAGCCCCCCCTACGGCGAAGCTTTCTTT. This chain links TRBV25-1 with TRBJ1-1, with unresolved D. V gave up 6 bases and J gave up 8 bases, with 13 bases separating them. The CDR3 consists of 12 residues. Germline V gene data show CDR1 as MGHDK and CDR2 as SYGVNS.

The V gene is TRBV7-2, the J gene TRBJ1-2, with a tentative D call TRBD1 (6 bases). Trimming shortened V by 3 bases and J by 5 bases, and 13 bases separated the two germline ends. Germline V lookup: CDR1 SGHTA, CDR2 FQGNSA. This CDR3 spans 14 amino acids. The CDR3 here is CASSLEIRGYGYTF. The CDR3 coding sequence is TGTGCCAGCAGCTTGGAGATAAGGGGGTATGGCTACACCTTC.

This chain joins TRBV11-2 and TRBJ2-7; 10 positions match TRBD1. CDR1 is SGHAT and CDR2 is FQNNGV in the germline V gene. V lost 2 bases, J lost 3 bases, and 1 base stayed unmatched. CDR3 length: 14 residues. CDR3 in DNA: TGTGCCAGCAGCTTAAGGACAGGGGGCTACGAGCAGTACTTC. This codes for CASSLRTGGYEQYF.

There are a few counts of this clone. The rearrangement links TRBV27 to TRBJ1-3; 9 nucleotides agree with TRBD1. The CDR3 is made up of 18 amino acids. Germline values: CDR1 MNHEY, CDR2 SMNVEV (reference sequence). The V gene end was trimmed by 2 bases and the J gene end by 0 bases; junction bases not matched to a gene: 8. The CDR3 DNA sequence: TGTGCCAGCAGTTTACGCCAGACAGGGGGAACCTCTGGAAACACCATATATTTT. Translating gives CASSLRQTGGTSGNTIYF.

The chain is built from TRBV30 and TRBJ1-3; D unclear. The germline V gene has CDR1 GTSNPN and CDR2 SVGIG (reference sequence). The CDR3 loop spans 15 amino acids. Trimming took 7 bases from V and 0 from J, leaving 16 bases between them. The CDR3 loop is CAFITKSPSGNTIYF. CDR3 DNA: TGTGCCTTTATCACTAAGAGTCCCTCTGGAAACACCATATATTTT.

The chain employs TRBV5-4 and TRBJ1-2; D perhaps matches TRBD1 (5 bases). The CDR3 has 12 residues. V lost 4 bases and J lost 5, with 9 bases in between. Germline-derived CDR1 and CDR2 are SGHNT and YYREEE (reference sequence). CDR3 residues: CASSEAGYGYTF. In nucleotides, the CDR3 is TGTGCCAGCAGCGAGGCAGGGTATGGCTACACCTTC.

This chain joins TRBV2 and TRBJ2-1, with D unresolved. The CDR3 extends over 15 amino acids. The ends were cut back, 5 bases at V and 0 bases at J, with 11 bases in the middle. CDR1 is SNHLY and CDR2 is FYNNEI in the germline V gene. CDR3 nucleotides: TGTGCCAGCAGTTCGACTGCCCTCTCCTACAATGAGCAGTTCTTC. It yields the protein CASSSTALSYNEQFF.

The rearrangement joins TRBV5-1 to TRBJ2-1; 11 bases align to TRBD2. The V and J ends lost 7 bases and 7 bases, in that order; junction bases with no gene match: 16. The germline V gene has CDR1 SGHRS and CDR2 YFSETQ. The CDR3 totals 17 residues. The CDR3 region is CASSRLVAGGPRNEQFF. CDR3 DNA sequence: TGCGCCAGCTCCCGGTTGGTAGCGGGAGGGCCGAGAAATGAGCAGTTCTTC.

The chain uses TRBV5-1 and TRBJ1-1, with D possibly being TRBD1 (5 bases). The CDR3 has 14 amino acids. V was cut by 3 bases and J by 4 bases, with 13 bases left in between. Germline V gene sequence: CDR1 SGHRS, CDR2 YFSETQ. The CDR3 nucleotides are TGCGCCAGCAGCTGGCAAGTCGGGGGCACTGAAGCTTTCTTT. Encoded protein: CASSWQVGGTEAFF.

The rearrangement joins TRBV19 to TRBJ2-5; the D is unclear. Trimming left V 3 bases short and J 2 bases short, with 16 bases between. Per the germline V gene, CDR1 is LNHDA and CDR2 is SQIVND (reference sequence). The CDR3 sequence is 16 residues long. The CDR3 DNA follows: TGTGCCAGTAGTATGTATTTTTTCCCTGGACAAGAGACCCAGTACTTC. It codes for CASSMYFFPGQETQYF.